A selection of T cell receptor beta chains follows, all from one sample in a study of type 1 regulatory T cells. TCRdb re-derived calls from the reads in MiXCR, one entry per CDR3 protein. The sample contains about 71,000 distinct CDR3 sequences, around 21% of which appear only once. Antigens for these TCRs are unknown. Input material: cultured type 1 regulatory T (Tr1) cells, either the whole culture or a sorted fraction (not recorded which). These receptors were obtained from a human donor in good health. Both conserved end residues are part of each CDR3. The order of the fields is V gene, clone size, D gene, CDR3 length, J gene, CDR3 protein, CDR3 DNA. D genes are given only for firm matches. Expanded clones get a size class; other rows say once, few or many, or leave the size out.

>TRBV6-1|-|TRBD2|15|TRBJ2-2
CASSEGLAGTGELFF
TGTGCCAGCAGTGAAGGACTAGCAGGCACCGGGGAGCTGTTTTTT
>TRBV20-1|few|-|14|TRBJ2-3
CSPRRAGGTDTQYF
TGCAGCCCTAGGCGGGCCGGAGGCACAGATACGCAGTATTTT
>TRBV20-1|-|TRBD1|15|TRBJ1-2
CSGNQGANALYGYTF
TGCAGTGGCAACCAGGGGGCCAATGCCCTTTATGGCTACACCTTC
>TRBV20-1|-|TRBD1|11|TRBJ1-1
CSAKGTGEAFF
TGCAGTGCTAAAGGGACAGGGGAAGCTTTCTTT
>TRBV10-3|-|-|16|TRBJ2-3
CAISGKWTASTDTQYF
TGTGCCATCAGTGGAAAATGGACAGCTAGCACAGATACGCAGTATTTT
>TRBV6-5|-|-|11|TRBJ1-2
CATLQVGGYTF
TGTGCCACCTTGCAGGTCGGCGGCTACACCTTC
>TRBV20-1|-|-|13|TRBJ2-5
CSARDGLQETQYF
TGCAGTGCTAGAGATGGTCTCCAAGAGACCCAGTACTTC
>TRBV7-2|-|TRBD1|15|TRBJ2-7
CASSLAGTGAYEQYF
TGTGCCAGCAGCTTAGCTGGGACAGGGGCCTACGAGCAGTACTTC
>TRBV12-3/TRBV12-4|-|TRBD1|12|TRBJ2-1
CASSTRQGRQFF
TGTGCCAGCAGTACCCGACAGGGGAGGCAGTTCTTC
>TRBV20-1|few|TRBD2|11|TRBJ2-3
CSASGRDTQYF
TGCAGTGCTAGCGGGAGGGATACGCAGTATTTT
>TRBV7-9|-|-|15|TRBJ2-3
CASRQTTGSTDTQYF
TGTGCCAGCAGACAAACAACAGGGAGCACAGATACGCAGTATTTT
>TRBV7-3|many|TRBD2|13|TRBJ2-3
CASKLAGTDTQYF
TGTGCCAGCAAGCTAGCGGGCACAGATACGCAGTATTTT
>TRBV7-3|once|-|15|TRBJ2-1
CASSSRGDNYNEQFF
TGTGCCAGCAGCTCCAGGGGGGACAATTACAATGAGCAGTTCTTC
>TRBV7-3|-|TRBD2|17|TRBJ2-3
CASSLVPSGSGMDTQYF
TGTGCCAGCAGCTTAGTCCCTAGCGGGAGTGGAATGGATACGCAGTATTTT
>TRBV12-3/TRBV12-4|many|-|13|TRBJ1-1
CAILLRGNTEAFF
TGTGCCATTCTACTCAGGGGAAACACTGAAGCTTTCTTT
>TRBV7-2|-|-|13|TRBJ2-7
CASSFTEFYEQYF
TGTGCCAGCAGTTTTACAGAATTCTACGAGCAGTACTTC
>TRBV12-3/TRBV12-4|-|TRBD1|17|TRBJ1-1
CASSPIPVSTGHTEAFF
TGTGCCAGCAGTCCTATCCCAGTCTCGACAGGGCACACTGAAGCTTTCTTT
>TRBV19|few|TRBD2|18|TRBJ2-4
CASSASGLAGSSGNIQYF
TGTGCCAGTAGTGCCTCGGGACTAGCGGGATCTTCCGGAAACATTCAGTACTTC
>TRBV4-3|-|TRBD2|17|TRBJ2-1
CASSQATSADRANEQFF
TGCGCCAGCAGCCAAGCTACTAGCGCGGATCGGGCCAATGAGCAGTTCTTC
>TRBV28|-|-|12|TRBJ1-6
CASSLTRPPLHF
TGTGCCAGCAGTCTCACCAGACCACCCCTCCACTTT
>TRBV7-8|-|TRBD1|16|TRBJ2-3
CASIQQGKSLSDTQYF
TGTGCCAGCATCCAACAGGGGAAGTCGTTATCAGATACGCAGTATTTT
>TRBV27|-|-|12|TRBJ2-3
CASSLQGNTQYF
TGTGCCAGCAGTTTACAGGGAAACACGCAGTATTTT
>TRBV5-6|few|TRBD2|15|TRBJ2-3
CASRPTSGNTDTQYF
TGTGCCAGCAGGCCGACTAGCGGGAACACAGATACGCAGTATTTT
>TRBV12-3/TRBV12-4|few|TRBD2|20|TRBJ2-3
CASSFWGLAGGLNSTDTQYF
TGTGCCAGCAGTTTTTGGGGCCTAGCGGGAGGATTGAACAGCACAGATACGCAGTATTTT
>TRBV6-6|many|-|15|TRBJ1-1
CASGRGPPPLTEAFF
TGTGCCAGCGGAAGGGGTCCCCCCCCACTTACTGAAGCTTTCTTT
>TRBV12-3/TRBV12-4|few|TRBD1|13|TRBJ1-4
CASRLNGQEGLFF
TGTGCCAGCCGCCTGAACGGACAGGAGGGACTGTTTTTT
>TRBV2|few|TRBD1|15|TRBJ1-2
CASSLGQGRNYGYTF
TGTGCCAGCAGTCTCGGACAGGGTAGAAACTATGGCTACACCTTC
>TRBV20-1|-|-|16|TRBJ2-3
CSAVRQAGGNTDTQYF
TGCAGTGCTGTACGACAGGCCGGGGGGAACACAGATACGCAGTATTTT
>TRBV29-1|-|TRBD2|17|TRBJ2-3
CSVEDMDPSGRPDTQYF
TGCAGCGTTGAAGATATGGACCCTAGCGGGAGACCAGATACGCAGTATTTT
>TRBV5-1|-|TRBD2|14|TRBJ2-1
CASSLSGRRNEQFF
TGCGCCAGCAGCTTGAGCGGGAGACGGAATGAGCAGTTCTTC
>TRBV5-1|many|-|12|TRBJ2-7
CASSFQGYEQYF
TGCGCCAGCAGCTTTCAAGGCTACGAGCAGTACTTC
>TRBV12-3/TRBV12-4|-|TRBD2|13|TRBJ2-1
CASSLAGADEQFF
TGTGCCAGCAGTTTGGCGGGAGCCGATGAGCAGTTCTTC
>TRBV6-5|many|-|16|TRBJ1-4
CASSLSGSATNEKLFF
TGTGCCAGCAGTCTGTCCGGCTCCGCAACTAATGAAAAACTGTTTTTT
>TRBV2|few|-|13|TRBJ1-1
CASRTNMNTEAFF
TGTGCCAGCAGGACCAACATGAACACTGAAGCTTTCTTT
>TRBV24-1|-|-|16|TRBJ2-1
CATSDPSPSSYNEQFF
TGTGCCACCAGTGACCCCTCCCCGAGCTCCTACAATGAGCAGTTCTTC
>TRBV5-1|many|-|16|TRBJ2-7
CASSLNARGASYEQYF
TGCGCCAGCAGCTTGAATGCTCGGGGCGCATCCTACGAGCAGTACTTC
>TRBV12-3/TRBV12-4|many|-|14|TRBJ1-6
CASSFRDNNSPLHF
TGTGCCAGCAGTTTTCGGGACAATAATTCACCCCTCCACTTT
>TRBV20-1|few|-|15|TRBJ2-1
CSADNRDRIVWEQFF
TGCAGTGCGGACAACCGGGACCGGATAGTATGGGAGCAGTTCTTC
>TRBV18|few|-|15|TRBJ2-5
CASSRQRANQETQYF
TGTGCCAGCTCACGTCAGCGGGCCAACCAAGAGACCCAGTACTTC
>TRBV18|-|-|19|TRBJ1-1
CASSPPQTGQVEMSTEAFF
TGTGCCAGCTCACCACCTCAAACGGGACAAGTGGAAATGAGCACTGAAGCTTTCTTT
>TRBV18|-|-|14|TRBJ2-2
CASSPISQPGELFF
TGTGCCAGCTCACCCATAAGCCAACCCGGGGAGCTGTTTTTT
>TRBV29-1|-|-|11|TRBJ2-5
CSVTLGETQYF
TGCAGCGTCACGCTCGGGGAGACCCAGTACTTC
>TRBV7-9|few|-|15|TRBJ2-1
CASSRGPSTYNEQFF
TGTGCCAGCAGCCGGGGGCCCTCGACCTACAATGAGCAGTTCTTC
>TRBV12-3/TRBV12-4|-|-|13|TRBJ1-1
CASSVKMNTEAFF
TGTGCCAGCAGTGTGAAAATGAACACTGAAGCTTTCTTT
>TRBV7-2|-|-|13|TRBJ2-7
CASSLLQAAEQYF
TGTGCCAGCAGCTTGTTACAGGCCGCCGAGCAGTACTTC
>TRBV5-5|few|TRBD2|20|TRBJ2-1
CASSLFGLAGTLTSYNEQFF
TGTGCCAGCAGCTTGTTCGGGCTAGCGGGAACTCTTACCTCCTACAATGAGCAGTTCTTC
>TRBV30|-|-|13|TRBJ1-2
CAWRQGSRRGYTF
TGTGCCTGGAGGCAGGGAAGCCGCCGTGGCTACACCTTC